The rows below give T cell receptor beta chains drawn from one sample of a study of regulatory T cells in long-lasting Graves disease. MiXCR, applied by TCRdb to the multiplex PCR reads, yields one record per CDR3 protein. The data contain roughly 420,000 distinct CDR3 sequences, roughly 17% of them singletons. The sample was also linked to a second study, of T cells in Graves' hyperthyroidism and ophthalmopathy.

The sequencing here drew on peripheral blood mononuclear cells (PBMCs), taken at new diagnosis, from a patient treated with antithyroid drugs. These receptors all come from a woman in her twenties or thirties with Graves disease. Both conserved end residues are part of each CDR3. Fields, in order: J gene, clone size, D gene, V gene, CDR3 DNA, CDR3 protein. A D gene is named only where the DNA matches it firmly. Some rows have no size entry. The others give once, few or many, or a class for an expanded clone.

TRBJ2-1 | few | . | TRBV19 | TGTGCCAGTAGTATAGAAGGCAGGGCCCATGAGCAGTTCTTC | CASSIEGRAHEQFF
TRBJ1-2 | many | . | TRBV4-1 | TGCGCCAGCAGCCAAGAGGAGGGCTATGGCTACACCTTC | CASSQEEGYGYTF
TRBJ2-3 | . | TRBD1 | TRBV11-3 | TGTGCCAGCAGCTCCGGACGCGGGACAGGGGACACAGATACGCAGTATTTT | CASSSGRGTGDTDTQYF
TRBJ2-2 | many | TRBD2 | TRBV3-1 | TGTGCCAGCAGCCAAGGACTAGCGCCTACCGGGGAGCTGTTTTTT | CASSQGLAPTGELFF
TRBJ1-3 | . | . | TRBV4-1 | TGCGCCAGCAGCCGAGGGTTCACTGGAAACACCATATATTTT | CASSRGFTGNTIYF
TRBJ2-2 | many | TRBD1 | TRBV2 | TGTGCCAGCAGATTTAGGACCGCCACAGACAGGGGGCCCCGAGGCACCGGGGAGCTGTTTTTT | CASRFRTATDRGPRGTGELFF
TRBJ2-3 | few | . | TRBV19 | TGTGCCAGTAATACCGACGGGAGTCCCACAGATACGCAGTATTTT | CASNTDGSPTDTQYF
TRBJ2-7 | many | . | TRBV2 | TGTGCCAGCAGAGGTCTTCGGGGTTCGATCGAGCAGTACTTC | CASRGLRGSIEQYF
TRBJ1-5 | few | . | TRBV7-2 | TGTGCCAGCAGCTTGAGGCTCACGAAGCCCCAGCATTTT | CASSLRLTKPQHF
TRBJ1-6 | few | . | TRBV4-1 | TGCGCCAGCAGCTCCCGGACAGCCAATTCACCCCTCCACTTT | CASSSRTANSPLHF
TRBJ2-6 | few | TRBD2 | TRBV18 | TGTGCCAGCTCACTAGCGGGAGGCTTCTCTGGGGCCAACGTCCTGACTTTC | CASSLAGGFSGANVLTF
TRBJ2-1 | . | . | TRBV6-9 | TGTGCCAGCAGTTACGATTGGAACTCCTACAATGAGCAGTTCTTC | CASSYDWNSYNEQFF
TRBJ2-1 | many | TRBD2 | TRBV28 | TGTGCCAGCAGTTTGACGCGGGAGGGCCTTTACAATGAGCAGTTCTTC | CASSLTREGLYNEQFF
TRBJ1-2 | many | TRBD1 | TRBV12-3/TRBV12-4 | TGTGCCAGCAGTTCCCGGACAGGGGGCTTTTCTGGCTACACCTTC | CASSSRTGGFSGYTF
TRBJ1-4 | . | . | TRBV5-1 | TGCGCCAGCAGCCCCTTCGGACAGCGCCTTAATGAAAAACTGTTTTTT | CASSPFGQRLNEKLFF
TRBJ1-1 | few | . | TRBV2 | TGTGCCAGCAGTCCGGGACTCACCACCGGCACTGAAGCTTTCTTT | CASSPGLTTGTEAFF
TRBJ2-2 | few | TRBD1 | TRBV28 | TGTGCCAGCAGTTTCAGCCCTCGGACAGGGGGGGACACCGGGGAGCTGTTTTTT | CASSFSPRTGGDTGELFF
TRBJ2-7 | many | TRBD1 | TRBV7-9 | TGTGCCAGCAGCTTAGTCCTCGGGACAGAGTTTTCCTACGAGCAGTACTTC | CASSLVLGTEFSYEQYF
TRBJ2-1 | many | TRBD2 | TRBV5-1 | TGCGCCAGCAGCAAATCGGGACTAGCGGGAGTCAATGAGCAGTTCTTC | CASSKSGLAGVNEQFF
TRBJ2-3 | many | . | TRBV28 | TGTGCCAGCAGTTTGAGGGCAGGACGTAGATTTAGCACAGATACGCAGTATTTT | CASSLRAGRRFSTDTQYF
TRBJ2-7 | many | TRBD1 | TRBV27 | TGTGCCAGCAGTTCAGGGGGCTACGAGCAGTACTTC | CASSSGGYEQYF
TRBJ2-1 | . | TRBD2 | TRBV18 | TGTGCCGGCTCACCTCTAGCGGGAGGAGACTACAATGAGCAGTTCTTC | CAGSPLAGGDYNEQFF
TRBJ2-2 | . | TRBD2 | TRBV29-1 | TGCAGCGTTGAAGGGGGAGGCGGGAGTAGGGTCAGGGAGCTGTTTTTT | CSVEGGGGSRVRELFF
TRBJ2-7 | many | TRBD1 | TRBV12-3/TRBV12-4 | TGTGCCAGCACCATCACCGGGACAGCTTCCTACGAGCAGTACTTC | CASTITGTASYEQYF
TRBJ1-1 | . | . | TRBV14 | TGTGCCAGCAGCCAAGTAGATTACCGTGGCGGGTATCCGACTGAAGCTTTCTTT | CASSQVDYRGGYPTEAFF
TRBJ2-1 | many | . | TRBV2 | TGTGCCAGCAGCCCAGAGTCCTCCTACAATGAGCAGTTCTTC | CASSPESSYNEQFF
TRBJ2-3 | . | TRBD2 | TRBV5-1 | TGCGCCAGCACTAGCGGGAGCTATACGCAGTATTTT | CASTSGSYTQYF
TRBJ1-5 | few | . | TRBV7-8 | TGTGCCAGCAGCTTAACCCGAGGGGCCAGGGGTATCAATCAGCCCCAGCATTTT | CASSLTRGARGINQPQHF
TRBJ2-5 | many | TRBD2 | TRBV2 | TGTGCCAGCAGTGAAGGACTAGCGGGAGGACAAGAGACCCAGTACTTC | CASSEGLAGGQETQYF
TRBJ2-7 | . | . | TRBV29-1 | TGCAGCGTTGAATTGGTCCAGGAAGGCACCTACGAGCAGTACTTC | CSVELVQEGTYEQYF
TRBJ2-1 | few | . | TRBV19 | TGTGCCAGTAGTATATCTGCGGGGCCCTACAATGAGCAGTTCTTC | CASSISAGPYNEQFF
TRBJ1-3 | few | . | TRBV2 | TGTGCCAGCAGTGACGGATTCTCTGGAAACACCATATATTTT | CASSDGFSGNTIYF
TRBJ1-4 | many | . | TRBV7-9 | TGTGCCAGCAGTTTGATGGGGGAACGAGAAAAACTGTTTTTT | CASSLMGEREKLFF
TRBJ2-5 | many | TRBD2 | TRBV27 | TGTGCCAGCAGTTTTAGGGTAGCGGGAGGGCCGGGAGAGACCCAGTACTTC | CASSFRVAGGPGETQYF
TRBJ2-5 | many | . | TRBV18 | TGTGCCAGCTCATATACCCTCCAAGAGACCCAGTACTTC | CASSYTLQETQYF
TRBJ2-2 | few | . | TRBV28 | TGTGCGCTCGACCCCGGGACGAACACCGGGGAGCTGTTTTTT | CALDPGTNTGELFF
TRBJ2-1 | many | TRBD1 | TRBV7-9 | TGTGCCAGCAGTAAAACCGGGACAGGGGGTAACAATGAGCAGTTCTTC | CASSKTGTGGNNEQFF
TRBJ2-1 | . | TRBD1 | TRBV19 | TGTGCCACCCAAAAGGGACAGGGCTACAATGAGCAGTTCTTC | CATQKGQGYNEQFF
TRBJ2-7 | . | . | TRBV12-3/TRBV12-4 | TGTGCCAGCAGTTTAGGGAGGGTTCTTAACGAGCAGTACTTC | CASSLGRVLNEQYF
TRBJ1-1 | many | . | TRBV28 | TGTGCCAGCAGTTTCCAGCCCCAGGTTGAAGCTTTCTTT | CASSFQPQVEAFF
TRBJ2-2 | . | TRBD2 | TRBV9 | TGTGCCAGCAGCCCCCGGGGTAGCGGGAGTGTGGGGGAGCTGTTTTTT | CASSPRGSGSVGELFF
TRBJ2-1 | . | TRBD2 | TRBV7-6 | TGTGCCAGCAGCTTAGTTAGCGGGAACTCCTACAATGAGCAGTTCTTC | CASSLVSGNSYNEQFF
TRBJ1-2 | many | . | TRBV6-2/TRBV6-3 | TGTGCCAGCAGTTCTCTCATTGCCCGGGACCGTCCGGGCTACACCTTC | CASSSLIARDRPGYTF
TRBJ2-5 | . | TRBD2 | TRBV6-1 | TGTGCCAGCATACAAAGCGGGAGCCCGGAGGAGACCCAGTACTTC | CASIQSGSPEETQYF
TRBJ1-1 | few | . | TRBV7-9 | TGTGCCAGCAGCTTAAGCCTCCCTGAAGCTTTCTTT | CASSLSLPEAFF
TRBJ2-3 | many | TRBD1 | TRBV24-1 | TGTGCCACCAGTGGGACAGGGGGCCCGACAGATACGCAGTATTTT | CATSGTGGPTDTQYF
TRBJ1-2 | . | . | TRBV6-5 | TGTGCCAGCAGTTTTGGGGCACCCTCGGGTGGCTACACCTTC | CASSFGAPSGGYTF
TRBJ1-4 | many | . | TRBV20-1 | TGCAGTGCTAGAGTACAGGGAGCAAAACTGTTTTTT | CSARVQGAKLFF
TRBJ1-1 | many | . | TRBV29-1 | TGCAGCGTTGAAACGGTAGGCTCGCGGCTTGAAGCTTTCTTT | CSVETVGSRLEAFF
TRBJ1-1 | many | . | TRBV7-2 | TGTGCCAGCAGCTGGGGACAGAACACTGAAGCTTTCTTT | CASSWGQNTEAFF
TRBJ2-1 | many | . | TRBV19 | TGTGCCACCTCGGGCCCCCTGAGCTCCTACAATGAGCAGTTCTTC | CATSGPLSSYNEQFF